Many counts were recorded for the clone carrying this TCR beta chain. Its antigen is not identified. This sample stems from a study of T cell repertoires in cytomegalovirus infection. Each CDR3 protein is one row after TCRdb ran MiXCR on the reads. Among 680,000 or so distinct CDR3 sequences listed, roughly 35% were seen once. Trimming stripped 0 bases from V and 9 bases from J, with 0 bases between. From germline, CDR1 is SEHNR and CDR2 FQNEAQ (reference sequence). This CDR3 spans 10 amino acids. Findings of the study overall: Dominating the ex vivo response were HLA-C-restricted CMV-specific TCR beta clonotypes.

The sequence was obtained from a human donor in good health (CMV status not recorded). Some clones in this sample may be carry-over from other donors' samples. V is TRBV7-9 and J is TRBJ2-1; D is ambiguous. The sequenced material came from PBMCs. For the CDR3, the DNA is TGTGCCAGCAGCTTAGCTGAGCAGTTCTTC. Translated, it gives CASSLAEQFF.